This TCR beta chain was recorded in a study of cytomegalovirus exposure and HLA in healthy donors. The study's findings and limits: Cytomegalovirus-associated status was assigned to fewer than 200 TCR beta chains.

Germline CDR1 and CDR2: SEHNR and FQNEAQ (reference sequence). The CDR3 consists of 15 residues. Primers included in the PCR were 60 Vbeta and 13 Jbeta primers. The table came from immunoSEQ multiplex PCR; TCRdb's copy has only in-frame clones and leaves some out. The data show over 100,000 clones, roughly 82% seen once. Worth noting for this clone: Its antigen is not known.

J is TRBJ2-5 and V is TRBV7-9; TRBD1 aligns across 9 bases. Matching the DNA end better, TRBJ2-7 makes the J call doubtful. The source is a man aged 40-50 years in good health and CMV-seropositive. The sequenced material came from PBMCs. The CDR3 DNA reads as TGTGCCAGCAGCAAGGGACAGGGCCCTCTCTACGAGCAGTACTTC. This encodes CASSKGQGPLYEQYF.